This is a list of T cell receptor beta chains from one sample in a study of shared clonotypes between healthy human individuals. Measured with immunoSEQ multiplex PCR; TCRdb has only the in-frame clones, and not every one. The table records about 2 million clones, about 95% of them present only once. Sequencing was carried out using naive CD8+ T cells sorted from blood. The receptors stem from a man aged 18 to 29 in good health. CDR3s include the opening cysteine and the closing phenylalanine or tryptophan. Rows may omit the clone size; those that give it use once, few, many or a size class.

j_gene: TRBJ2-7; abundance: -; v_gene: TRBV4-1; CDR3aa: CASSLQEVGFEQYF
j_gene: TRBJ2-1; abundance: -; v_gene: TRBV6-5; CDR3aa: CASNSGLAGGEQFF
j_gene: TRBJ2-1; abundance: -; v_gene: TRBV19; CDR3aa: CASSQSSGYNEQFF
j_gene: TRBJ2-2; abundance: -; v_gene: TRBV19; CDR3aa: CASSISGLNTGELFF
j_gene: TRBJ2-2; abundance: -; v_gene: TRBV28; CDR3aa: CASSPISVRTPNTGELFF
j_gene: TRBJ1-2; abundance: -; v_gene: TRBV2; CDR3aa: CATEQFVRTASNYGYTF
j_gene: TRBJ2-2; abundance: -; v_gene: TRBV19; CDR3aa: CASAPGLPANTGELFF
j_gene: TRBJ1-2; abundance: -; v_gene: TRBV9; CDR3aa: CASSPSEGSGYTF
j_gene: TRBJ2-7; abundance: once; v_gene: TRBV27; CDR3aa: CASSLTASYEQYF
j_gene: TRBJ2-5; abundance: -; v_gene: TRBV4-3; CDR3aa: CASSQESPDRGPPQETQYF
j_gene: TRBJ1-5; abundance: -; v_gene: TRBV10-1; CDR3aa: CASRETGFSQPQHF